This T cell receptor (beta chain) is from a study of response to subunit inactivated influenza vaccine. CDR1 is LGHNA and CDR2 is YNFKEQ in the germline V gene. Trimming removed 3 bases from V and 1 base from J, with 13 bases in between. The CDR3 loop spans 15 amino acids. Via MiXCR, TCRdb re-called the RT-PCR reads, giving one row per CDR3 protein. The repertoire holds about 570,000 distinct CDR3 sequences, with roughly 12% as singletons. These data are also associated with another study on T cells expressing NK-cell markers. This second report adds: UMIs were included in TCR beta cDNA generated by 5'RACE template switching. Seven HCMV-seropositive donors and one seronegative donor made up the eight sequenced donors.

This receptor was obtained from a man between 45 and 60 years old who received an inactivated influenza vaccine. V usage is TRBV4-2 and J usage is TRBJ2-7; D is perhaps TRBD1 (6 bases). The sample was PBMCs from blood, taken on the day of vaccination. The CDR3 sequence: CASSQDSSGSYEQYF. CDR3 coding DNA: TGTGCCAGCAGCCAGGACAGTTCGGGGTCCTACGAGCAGTACTTC.